This T cell receptor beta chain was sequenced during a study of a mutant IDH1 vaccine in newly diagnosed glioma listed by TCRdb under 2021. Context from the whole study: Of the approximately 30 treated patients, roughly 60% were male and about 40% were female, and the mean age was roughly 40 years. Longitudinal TCRB deep sequencing was done for some 25 treated patients, wherever samples were available for exploratory analyses. Prior to enrollment, patients had been given standard therapy consisting of radiotherapy alone, temozolomide alone, or radiochemotherapy with temozolomide, with the combination given to most patients. Six visits were used for peripheral blood collection: V03 (baseline), V05, V07, V10, V12 and V13. What the authors observed across the whole study: Across multiple MHC alleles, vaccine-induced immune responses were seen in more than 80% of patients. Availability determined which PBMC samples were chosen for TCRB deep sequencing. No apparent relationship was observed between pseudoprogression and alterations in the top peripheral T cell clonotypes detected by TCRB sequencing. The authors noted that analyses of patient blood samples could not be reproduced because of sample limitations.

The intended sense of this specimen's time point label: baseline, week 1 (first vaccination visit). What the treatment or condition label conveys for this sample: pre-vaccination baseline after standard-of-care therapy. The donors had newly diagnosed IDH1-mutant astrocytomas of WHO grade 3 or 4 that showed loss of nuclear ATRX. The samples were drawn from NOA16, a multicentre, single-arm, open-label phase I trial in Germany that tested a mutant IDH1 peptide vaccine in humans for the first time. For immunogenicity testing, the blood drawn at visit V03 was used as the baseline sample. Genomic DNA for TCRB sequencing was extracted from EDTA blood using the DNeasy Blood and Tissue Kit. The method behind the library was the immunoSEQ multiplex PCR assay. The hsTCRB Kit was used according to the manufacturer's protocol to amplify rearranged TCR beta chain sequences. Sequencing of TCRB libraries was carried out on an Illumina MiSeq. In the source study's methods: Demultiplexing, trimming and gene mapping were performed with the kit vendor's proprietary platform. What TCRdb holds here is the immuneACCESS table cut down to in-frame rearrangements. Part of the clones is not present; checked against another copy, under half of the missing clones reflect an unresolved V gene, and the others are unexplained. That table supplies the V and J calls and clone size; D and trimming were determined from the DNA. The sample table lists approximately 92,000 clones, roughly 78% of them with a count of one. The ten most abundant clones make up approximately 7.6% of the sample.

Relative to germline, V is missing 5 bases and J is missing 6 bases, with 6 bases of the junction outside any gene match. CDR3 length: 15 amino acids, cysteine to phenylalanine. The only DNA kept is the CDR3, 45 bases in frame from the first base. Taken from the germline V gene, the CDR1 and CDR2 loops are SGHRS and YFSETQ. Notes on this clone: Its specific antigen is unknown. Base qualities are not recorded, but no much larger clone differs from it by a single base.

The chain joins TRBV5-1 to TRBJ1-4; TRBD1 matches 11 bases in the middle. The input for sequencing was PBMCs, taken from a glioma patient treated with radiotherapy, temozolomide or both. This receptor was taken from a man aged 35 to 55 with glioma. In nucleotides, the sequence is TGCGCCAGCAGATATCGGACAGGGGGCGATGAAAAACTGTTTTTT. This yields the protein CASRYRTGGDEKLFF.